One and the same sample provided the 12 T cell receptor beta chains below, sequenced in a study of blood T cell repertoires in COVID-19. Profiled with immunoSEQ multiplex PCR; TCRdb holds only in-frame clones, not every one. The data hold some 220,000 clones, with 75% to 85% observed a single time. Specimen: peripheral blood. The receptors stem from a woman aged 70-85 years with COVID-19, enrolled during active disease.

The chain joins TRBV5-8 to TRBJ1-5, with a tentative D call TRBD1 (5 bases). CDR3 length: 16 residues. Germline assignment: CDR1 SGHTS and CDR2 YDEGEE. Trimming pared 4 bases from V and 7 bases from J, leaving 21 bases between. CDR3 amino acids: CASSPDWGLEDQPQHF. CDR3 nucleotide sequence: TGTGCCAGCAGCCCGGACTGGGGACTAGAGGACCAGCCCCAGCATTTT.

The rearrangement links TRBV7-9 to TRBJ1-4; D possibly corresponds to TRBD1 (6 bases). V was trimmed by 3 bases and J by 6 bases, leaving 17 bases between them. CDR1 and CDR2 from the germline V gene are SEHNR and FQNEAQ (reference sequence). The CDR3 runs 16 residues. The CDR3 spells CASSFLAGTPDEKLFF. DNA for the CDR3: TGTGCCAGCAGCTTTCTCGCCGGGACACCCGATGAAAAACTGTTTTTT.

The chain is built from TRBV7-2 and TRBJ1-2; D might be TRBD1 (5 bases). The germline CDR1 and CDR2 sequences are SGHTA and FQGNSA. The CDR3 is 13 amino acids. Trimming removed 0 bases at V and 8 bases at J, with 10 bases between. The CDR3 region is CASSLAREGGYTF. The CDR3 DNA sequence: TGTGCCAGCAGCTTAGCCAGGGAAGGGGGCTACACCTTC.

This rearrangement joins TRBV9 to TRBJ2-7; no reliable D call. The V gene's germline CDR1 is SGDLS and CDR2 YYNGEE. The CDR3 is 13 residues long. Trimming took off 4 bases at V and 2 bases at J, with 10 bases between the two ends. CDR3 sequence (DNA): TGTGCCAGCAGCCAGACACCTACCTACGAGCAGTACTTC. This sequence encodes CASSQTPTYEQYF.

This chain uses TRBV30 with TRBJ2-1, with 9 bases aligning to TRBD1. CDR1 GTSNPN and CDR2 SVGIG come from the germline V gene (reference sequence). With 8 bases clipped from V and 2 bases from J, the junction kept 4 bases outside the gene matches. The CDR3 spans 13 residues. CDR3 loop: CAQGTGPYNEQFF. CDR3 coding DNA: TGTGCCCAAGGGACAGGGCCCTACAATGAGCAGTTCTTC.

The genes are TRBV11-2 and TRBJ2-3; D remains ambiguous. Germline values: CDR1 SGHAT, CDR2 FQNNGV. The CDR3 extends over 11 amino acids. The V end lost 5 bases, the J end lost 7 bases, and 7 bases lay between the germline ends. CDR3 DNA: TGTGCCAGCAGCCCCGGGTATACGCAGTATTTT. Translated, it gives CASSPGYTQYF.

This chain connects TRBV12-5 to TRBJ1-1; 7 bases agree with TRBD1. CDR1 is LGHNT and CDR2 is FRNRAP in the germline V gene. The CDR3 loop spans 14 amino acids. V shed 5 bases, J shed 4 bases, and the junction held 7 bases outside the gene matches. CDR3 protein: CASGTTAGGTEAFF. For the CDR3, the DNA is TGTGCTAGTGGTACCACAGCAGGGGGCACTGAAGCTTTCTTT.

A single count supports this clone. This chain links TRBV7-2 with TRBJ2-5; TRBD1 matches 9 bases. The CDR3 is 17 residues long. The trim removed 5 bases at V and 5 bases at J, leaving 15 bases unmatched. Germline V gives CDR1 SGHTA, CDR2 FQGNSA. As DNA, the CDR3 is TGTGCCAGCAGCGATGCCCCGGGACAGGGAATAGGGGAGACCCAGTACTTC. Translating gives CASSDAPGQGIGETQYF.

V is TRBV5-5 and J is TRBJ1-3, with 8 bases aligning to TRBD1. Germline values: CDR1 SGHKS, CDR2 YYEKEE (reference sequence). The CDR3 is 16 residues long. V dropped 1 base and J dropped 4; count of bases not matched to a gene: 7. The CDR3, as DNA: TGTGCCAGCAGCTTGATTCCGGACAGGGTAGGAAACACCATATATTTT. The encoded protein is CASSLIPDRVGNTIYF.

V is TRBV4-1 and J is TRBJ2-7; 10 bases align to TRBD1. The CDR3 is made up of 21 amino acids. Germline V lookup: CDR1 MGHRA, CDR2 YSYEKL. V lost 0 bases and J lost 3; bases outside the gene matches: 20. CDR3 bases: TGCGCCAGCAGCCAAGAGGTAGATGAGGGACAGGGGCCTCCTTCGCGCTACGAGCAGTACTTC. This encodes CASSQEVDEGQGPPSRYEQYF.

V gene TRBV27 combines with J gene TRBJ2-5, with D hard to call. Per the germline V gene, CDR1 is MNHEY and CDR2 is SMNVEV (reference sequence). The CDR3 spans 10 residues. Trimming took 11 bases from V and 5 from J, leaving 9 bases between them. The CDR3 DNA reads as TGTGCCGTCTCCCCGGAGACCCAGTACTTC. This codes for CAVSPETQYF.

The chain uses TRBV7-3 and TRBJ1-1; 7 bases are a match to TRBD1. V trimming: 0 bases; J trimming: 6 bases; junction bases outside the gene matches: 7. The CDR3 has 15 amino acids. Germline V gene sequence: CDR1 SGHTA, CDR2 FQGTGA. This CDR3 is CASSLTLTGRAEAFF. CDR3 nucleotides: TGTGCCAGCAGCTTAACCTTGACAGGGCGCGCTGAAGCTTTCTTT.